This entry lists 9 T cell receptor beta chains sequenced from one sample in a study of blood T cell repertoires in COVID-19. Using immunoSEQ multiplex PCR, the repertoire was profiled, and TCRdb retains in-frame clones only, with some absent. There are approximately 160,000 clones in the sample; around 84% occur only once, and around 20% lies in the top ten. Sequencing was done on a sample of peripheral blood. These receptors came from a woman older than 75 with acute or convalescent COVID-19.

This chain uses TRBV3-1 (or the pseudogene TRBV3-2) with TRBJ2-1, with 13 bases lining up with TRBD2. The CDR3 totals 15 residues. V gave up 2 bases and J gave up 7 bases; unmatched junction bases: 2. Germline V gives CDR1 LGHDT, CDR2 YNNKEL (reference sequence). CDR3 amino acids: CASSQRLAGGNEQFF. CDR3 nucleotide sequence: TGTGCCAGCAGCCAAAGACTAGCGGGAGGTAATGAGCAGTTCTTC.

This chain links TRBV11-3 with TRBJ2-3; 7 positions match TRBD2. The CDR3 extends over 14 amino acids. Germline lookup yields CDR1 SGHNT and CDR2 YENEEA. J gave up 8 bases and V 2 bases, and 7 bases lay outside the gene matches. CDR3 protein: CASSLSGGFVTQYF. CDR3 in DNA: TGTGCCAGCAGCTTATCGGGGGGATTTGTTACGCAGTATTTT. The variable domain in full, completed from reference TRBV11-3 and TRBJ2-3, reads EAGVVQSPRYKIIEKKQPVAFWCNPISGHNTLYWYLQNLGQGPELLIRYENEEAVDDSQLPKDRFSAERLKGVDSTLKIQPAELGDSAVYLCASSLSGGFVTQYFGPGTRLTVL.

The chain carries TRBV18 and TRBJ2-7; D gene uncertain. The CDR3 is 15 amino acids. Germline CDR1 and CDR2: KGHSH and LQKENI. Trimming took 4 bases from V and 3 from J, leaving 16 bases between them. CDR3 in DNA: TGTGCCAGCTCACAATTGATATCGACTGTCTACGAGCAGTACTTC. Its protein product is CASSQLISTVYEQYF.

This clone appeared a few times. This rearrangement joins TRBV7-2 to TRBJ1-2; TRBD1 is a possible D gene (5 bases). The CDR3 runs to 16 residues. Trimming removed 5 bases from V and 5 bases from J, with 21 bases in between. Germline CDR1 and CDR2: SGHTA and FQGNSA. The CDR3 is CASSLDQGIASYGYTF. As DNA, the CDR3 is TGTGCCAGCAGCCTAGATCAGGGCATAGCCTCGTATGGCTACACCTTC.

This chain links TRBV7-6 with TRBJ1-1; the D gene is possibly TRBD1 (6 bases). The CDR3 loop spans 17 amino acids. Germline loops: CDR1 SGHVS, CDR2 FNYEAQ. V was pared by 1 base and J by 3 bases, with 18 bases between. CDR3 loop: CASSLVGGGLLYTEAFF. CDR3 DNA: TGTGCCAGCAGCTTAGTGGGCGGGGGCCTGCTCTACACTGAAGCTTTCTTT.

This chain uses TRBV5-4 with TRBJ2-7; D not resolved. Germline lookup yields CDR1 SGHNT and CDR2 YYREEE (reference sequence). The CDR3 extends over 13 amino acids. With 0 bases removed from V and 3 bases from J, the gap between germline ends came to 7 bases. In DNA, the CDR3 is TGTGCCAGCAGCTTGGACGGCGGCTACGAGCAGTACTTC. It translates to CASSLDGGYEQYF.

This clone has a handful of counts. CDR3 loop: CASSAGRELFF. CDR3 bases: TGTGCCAGCAGCGCGGGTAGGGAACTGTTTTTT. The chain joins TRBV5-4 to TRBJ1-4; D not resolved. Trimming left V 4 bases short and J 12 bases short, with 10 bases between. The germline V gene encodes CDR1 SGHNT and CDR2 YYREEE (reference sequence). The CDR3 covers 11 residues.

The J gene is TRBJ1-2, the V gene TRBV29-1; D remains ambiguous. V lost 3 bases and J lost 5, with 10 bases in between. CDR1 is SQVTM and CDR2 is ANQGSEA in the germline V gene. This CDR3 region has 12 residues. The CDR3 DNA sequence: TGCAGCGTTGAGGGAGGTGCGTATGGCTACACCTTC. Translation gives CSVEGGAYGYTF.

The chain employs TRBV5-1 and TRBJ2-1, with 13 bases lining up with TRBD2. J lost 8 bases, V lost 3 bases, and 5 bases had no gene match. The germline V gene encodes CDR1 SGHRS and CDR2 YFSETQ. The length of the CDR3 is 15 residues. The CDR3 spells CASSSGLAGVHEQFF. Here the CDR3 DNA reads TGCGCCAGCAGCTCTGGACTAGCGGGAGTTCATGAGCAGTTCTTC.